Each of the 28 T cell receptor beta chains below was sequenced from the same sample in a study of blood T cell repertoires in COVID-19 (dated by TCRdb to the early 2020s). Library prep was done by the immunoSEQ multiplex PCR assay. TCRdb took this table from immuneACCESS and kept in-frame rearrangements with V and J called. Such tables lack part of the clones; where checked against another copy, unresolved V genes explain under half of the gap, and the rest is unexplained. For this sample there are 200,000 to 300,000 clones; roughly 79% appear just once. The ten largest clones add up to around 7.5% of the sample. The sequencing sample was made of peripheral blood. These receptors were obtained from an elderly woman with COVID-19, enrolled during active disease.

The rearrangement uses TRBV5-8 and TRBJ1-4, with D perhaps matching TRBD1 (5 bases). The CDR3 loop spans 16 amino acids. CDR1 is SGHTS, CDR2 YDEGEE, per germline. The V end was cut by 2 bases, the J end by 4 bases, with 15 bases between. The DNA of the CDR3 is TGTGCCAGCAGCTTTAATCCGGGACTAAATAATGAAAAACTGTTTTTT. The encoded protein is CASSFNPGLNNEKLFF.

This clone appeared a single time. The chain couples TRBV24-1 to TRBJ2-1; D call uncertain. Trimming stripped 3 bases from V and 9 bases from J, with 11 bases between. The CDR3 covers 13 residues. Germline V gene sequence: CDR1 KGHDR, CDR2 SFDVKD. As DNA, the CDR3 is TGTGCCACCAGTGATCATACGTACGGTGAGCAGTTCTTC. Translated, it gives CATSDHTYGEQFF.

V gene TRBV6-2 or TRBV6-3 combines with J gene TRBJ1-2; no firm D call. The V gene lost 4 bases and the J gene lost 4 bases, with 10 bases spanning the gap. Germline values: CDR1 MNHEY, CDR2 SVGEGT. This CDR3 is 13 amino acids long. CDR3 loop: CASSLDSTYGYTF. The DNA of the CDR3 is TGTGCCAGCAGTTTAGACTCAACCTATGGCTACACCTTC.

This clone was counted a single time. V and J are TRBV4-1 and TRBJ1-1, with a tentative D call TRBD1 (5 bases). This CDR3 spans 13 amino acids. Germline-derived CDR1 and CDR2 are MGHRA and YSYEKL. V gave up 0 bases and J gave up 6 bases, with 8 bases separating them. Here the CDR3 DNA reads TGCGCCAGCAGCCAAGAAGGGGAATCTGAAGCTTTCTTT. Translation: CASSQEGESEAFF.

The chain is built from TRBV7-3 and TRBJ2-5; tentative D call: TRBD2 (5 bases). Trimming removed 10 bases at V and 2 bases at J, with 11 bases between. Germline V gene data show CDR1 as SGHTA and CDR2 as FQGTGA. CDR3 length: 12 residues. In DNA form, the CDR3 reads TGTGCCACCGCCGGAGGACAAGAGACCCAGTACTTC. Protein product: CATAGGQETQYF.

The rearrangement joins TRBV19 to TRBJ1-2; D remains ambiguous. Trimming stripped 4 bases from V and 1 base from J, with 10 bases between. The CDR3 runs 14 residues. CDR1 LNHDA and CDR2 SQIVND come from the germline V gene (reference sequence). The CDR3 loop is CASSSEAFNYGYTF. DNA for the CDR3: TGTGCCAGTAGTAGCGAAGCGTTTAACTATGGCTACACCTTC.

As regards this clone: One end of the junction varies from germline; a read error may be responsible. J is TRBJ1-1 and V is TRBV10-3; tentatively, D is TRBD1 (6 bases). This CDR3 spans 15 amino acids. CDR1 and CDR2 (germline): ENHRY, SYGVKD. In DNA, the CDR3 is TGTGCCATCAGCGAGTTGGGACAACTGAACACTGAAGCTTTCTTT. Residues: CAISELGQLNTEAFF.

This clone was found a few times. The chain is built from TRBV5-6 and TRBJ2-3; the match to TRBD2 covers 7 bases. Germline V gene data show CDR1 as SGHDT and CDR2 as YYEEEE. The CDR3 loop spans 16 amino acids. Germline trimming cut 0 bases from V and 6 bases from J; bases unmatched to any gene: 10. CDR3 sequence: CASSLDWAGREDTQYF. The DNA of the CDR3 is TGTGCCAGCAGCTTGGATTGGGCGGGGCGGGAGGATACGCAGTATTTT. Looking up the rest from reference TRBV5-6 and TRBJ2-3 gives the full variable domain: DAGVTQSPTHLIKTRGQQVTLRCSPKSGHDTVSWYQQALGQGPQFIFQYYEEEERQRGNFPDRFSGHQFPNYSSELNVNALLLGDSALYLCASSLDWAGREDTQYFGPGTRLTVL.

This clone showed up just a few times. The rearrangement links TRBV5-4 to TRBJ1-4; D is undetermined. The CDR3 is 14 residues long. Trimming removed 0 bases from V and 3 bases from J, with 6 bases in between. Germline V gives CDR1 SGHNT, CDR2 YYREEE (reference sequence). CDR3 sequence reads: CASSLGTSNEKLFF. Written as DNA, the CDR3 is TGTGCCAGCAGCTTGGGGACTTCTAATGAAAAACTGTTTTTT. Variable domain in full (rest from reference TRBV5-4 and TRBJ1-4): ETGVTQSPTHLIKTRGQQVTLRCSSQSGHNTVSWYQQALGQGPQFIFQYYREEENGRGNFPPRFSGLQFPNYSSELNVNALELDDSALYLCASSLGTSNEKLFFGSGTQLSVL.

The chain combines TRBV5-1 with TRBJ1-2; no reliable D call. CDR3 length: 14 amino acids. Trimming removed 2 bases from V and 2 bases from J, with 10 bases in between. Germline CDR1 reads SGHRS; CDR2 reads YFSETQ. CDR3 residues: CASSLNLANYGYTF. The CDR3 DNA follows: TGCGCCAGCAGCTTAAATTTAGCGAACTATGGCTACACCTTC.

The rearrangement joins TRBV6-2 or TRBV6-3 to TRBJ1-2; 7 positions agree with TRBD1. In germline, CDR1 is MNHEY, CDR2 SVGEGT. V was clipped by 4 bases and J by 2 bases; unmatched bases: 1. This CDR3 has 13 residues. CDR3 sequence (DNA): TGTGCCAGCAGTTTACAGGGGAACTATGGCTACACCTTC. Translation: CASSLQGNYGYTF.

The V call is TRBV28, the J call TRBJ1-3; weak D call: TRBD1 (6 bases). This CDR3 region has 16 residues. Germline V gene sequence: CDR1 MDHEN, CDR2 SYDVKM. V shed 4 bases and J shed 3 bases, with 16 bases lying between them. The DNA of the CDR3 is TGTGCCAGCAGTTCCCCCGGGACACCCTTTGGAAACACCATATATTTT. Amino acids: CASSSPGTPFGNTIYF.

This chain connects TRBV27 to TRBJ1-1; 8 bases fit TRBD1. Germline CDR1 and CDR2: MNHEY and SMNVEV (reference sequence). Trimming took 3 bases from V and 7 from J; bases not matched to a gene: 4. The CDR3 is 13 amino acids. The DNA of the CDR3 is TGTGCCAGCAGTTTTGGGACAGGCAGTGAAGCTTTCTTT. Translating gives CASSFGTGSEAFF.

This clone was counted only a few times. This chain uses TRBV5-1 with TRBJ1-2; the D gene is possibly TRBD1 (6 bases). The V end was cut by 0 bases, the J end by 8 bases, with 14 bases between. Germline-derived CDR1 and CDR2 are SGHRS and YFSETQ. The CDR3 is 14 residues long. The CDR3 here is CASSLAVDSGGYTF. In DNA, the CDR3 is TGCGCCAGCAGCTTGGCCGTGGACAGCGGCGGCTACACCTTC.

This clone has a single count. This sequence joins TRBV28 and TRBJ1-2, with 8 positions matching TRBD1. The CDR3 is made up of 14 amino acids. The germline V gene encodes CDR1 MDHEN and CDR2 SYDVKM. Trimming cost V 7 bases and J 3 bases; bases outside gene matches: 7. The CDR3 is CASKTGDEYYGYTF. The CDR3 DNA is TGTGCCAGCAAGACAGGGGATGAATACTATGGCTACACCTTC.

V and J are TRBV5-1 and TRBJ2-1; TRBD2 matches 10 bases. Germline V lookup: CDR1 SGHRS, CDR2 YFSETQ. The CDR3 runs to 15 residues. The V segment lost 1 base and the J segment 7 bases; nucleotides outside the gene matches: 5. In DNA, the CDR3 is TGCGCCAGCAGCTTGAGCCTAGCGGGAGCTAATGAGCAGTTCTTC. This gives the protein CASSLSLAGANEQFF.

The V gene is TRBV11-2, the J gene TRBJ1-2; 7 positions match TRBD1. The CDR3 has 16 amino acids. Germline V gives CDR1 SGHAT, CDR2 FQNNGV. The V gene end was trimmed by 6 bases and the J gene end by 0 bases; junction bases not matched to a gene: 10. The chain's CDR3 is CASSRGGTVPNYGYTF. CDR3 in DNA: TGTGCCAGCAGTCGCGGGGGGACAGTCCCTAACTATGGCTACACCTTC. Using reference TRBV11-2 and TRBJ1-2 for the parts outside the CDR3, the full variable domain is EAGVAQSPRYKIIEKRQSVAFWCNPISGHATLYWYQQILGQGPKLLIQFQNNGVVDDSQLPKDRFSAERLKGVDSTLKIQPAKLEDSAVYLCASSRGGTVPNYGYTFGSGTRLTVV.

This clone was seen only a few times. V gene TRBV2 combines with J gene TRBJ1-2; 9 nucleotides align to TRBD1. From germline, CDR1 is SNHLY and CDR2 FYNNEI. Unmatched junction bases numbered 5, after V lost 5 bases and J lost 4 bases. CDR3 size: 14 residues. CDR3 coding DNA: TGTGCCAGCAGTAACAGGGGGCGGGGCTATGGCTACACCTTC. Translated, it gives CASSNRGRGYGYTF.

This clone was detected only once. This chain links TRBV11-2 with TRBJ2-3, with TRBD1 as a possible D gene (5 bases). Germline lookup yields CDR1 SGHAT and CDR2 FQNNGV. This CDR3 is built from 15 residues. V lost 0 bases, J lost 4 bases, and 11 bases lay in between. This CDR3 reads CASSLDGTGPDTQYF. In DNA form, the CDR3 reads TGTGCCAGCAGCTTAGATGGTACAGGCCCAGATACGCAGTATTTT.

The gene calls are TRBV5-1 and TRBJ2-3, with 7 bases fitting TRBD1. Germline V gene lookup returns CDR1 SGHRS and CDR2 YFSETQ. The length of the CDR3 is 17 residues. The junction had 8 bases not matched to a gene; V was cut back by 0 bases and J by 1 base. CDR3 in DNA: TGCGCCAGCAGCTTGGACCCTCGACAGGGTCGCACAGATACGCAGTATTTT. This encodes CASSLDPRQGRTDTQYF.

The chain recombines TRBV7-8 with TRBJ1-2, with 9 bases that match TRBD1. Germline V gene lookup returns CDR1 SGHVS and CDR2 FQNEAQ. The V segment lost 5 bases and the J segment 6 bases; nucleotides outside the gene matches: 13. The CDR3 extends over 16 amino acids. The CDR3 DNA sequence: TGTGCCAGCAGCCATTTAGCAGGGGACAGGGTCGATGGCTACACCTTC. Amino acid sequence: CASSHLAGDRVDGYTF.

This clone appeared once. The rearrangement links TRBV7-9 to TRBJ1-1; D unresolved. V lost 1 base to trimming and J lost 11 bases, with 8 bases between them. Germline V gene lookup returns CDR1 SEHNR and CDR2 FQNEAQ (reference sequence). This CDR3 spans 11 amino acids. The CDR3 sequence is CASSLVSRAFF. DNA for the CDR3: TGTGCCAGCAGCTTAGTTTCGAGGGCTTTCTTT.

This clone has just one count. J is TRBJ2-3 and V is TRBV27, with 11 nucleotides matching TRBD1. The V segment lost 10 bases and the J segment 7 bases; nucleotides outside the gene matches: 7. Germline CDR1 is MNHEY and CDR2 is SMNVEV (reference sequence). The CDR3 spans 13 residues. Here the CDR3 DNA reads TGTGCCAACGGGACAGGGGGAATGAATACGCAGTATTTT. Translating it yields CANGTGGMNTQYF.

In DNA, the CDR3 is TGCAGCGTTGTACAGGGAAGGAATCAGCCCCAGCATTTT. Amino acids: CSVVQGRNQPQHF. The gene calls are TRBV29-1 and TRBJ1-5, with D possibly being TRBD1 (6 bases). The germline V and J ends were trimmed by 4 bases and 4 bases, with 11 bases remaining between them. The CDR3 is 13 amino acids. The germline gives CDR1 SQVTM, CDR2 ANQGSEA.

With respect to this clone: The germline gene is not matched at one end of the junction; a read error may be the cause. V and J are TRBV7-7 and TRBJ2-2; TRBD2 aligns across 8 bases. The CDR3 is made up of 15 amino acids. Germline CDR1 is SSHAT and CDR2 is FNYEAQ (reference sequence). The chain's CDR3 is CASSPSGRGTGELFF. CDR3 coding DNA: TGTGCTAGCAGCCCCAGCGGGAGAGGCACCGGGGAGCTGTTTTTT.

This clone has a handful of counts. The chain is built from TRBV6-2 or TRBV6-3 and TRBJ2-5, with D maybe TRBD1 (6 bases). Germline V gene sequence: CDR1 MNHEY, CDR2 SVGEGT. The length of the CDR3 is 15 residues. Deletions cut 5 bases from V and 5 bases from J, with 18 bases between. CDR3 sequence (DNA): TGTGCCAGCAGTCCCGGGACATCTGCCTTGGAGACCCAGTACTTC. It encodes CASSPGTSALETQYF.

Written as DNA, the CDR3 is TGTGCCAGCAGCCAGACCGGGACACAGAACACTGAAGCTTTCTTT. Its protein is CASSQTGTQNTEAFF. The chain has TRBV4-2 and TRBJ1-1; tentatively, D is TRBD1 (6 bases). V was pared by 3 bases and J by 1 base, with 12 bases between. Germline CDR1 is LGHNA and CDR2 is YNFKEQ. The CDR3 has 15 amino acids.

The rearrangement joins TRBV4-3 to TRBJ2-1; 7 bases map to TRBD2. Germline V gene lookup returns CDR1 LGHNA and CDR2 YSLEER. J was trimmed by 6 bases and V by 0 bases; bases with no gene match: 8. The CDR3 spans 16 residues. The CDR3 nucleotides are TGCGCCAGCAGCCAAGATGGTCTAGCGGTGGGCAATGAGCAGTTCTTC. It translates to CASSQDGLAVGNEQFF.